This TCR beta chain was profiled in a study of molecular identifiers for immune sequencing clone quantification (dated by TCRdb to the late 2010s). With regard to the full study: For a replicate experiment, RNA from approximately 20,000 or 100,000 naive CD8 T cells was divided into five aliquots, and four of the five aliquots were sequenced. The study was a methods study using CD8 T cells to benchmark molecular-identifier clustering-based TCR repertoire sequencing (MIDCIRS) and TCR RNA copy counting.

The research as a whole found: Modeling indicated around 3.2 TCR RNA copies recovered per cell, compared with approximately 10 by digital PCR, which implies a capture efficiency of about 27%. Spiked-in Jurkat TCR RNA (around 9 copies' worth), which is not part of the donor repertoire, was contained in the naive libraries. Spiked-in Jurkat TCR RNA equivalent to a single cell was reported to be detectable even among over 800,000 naive CD8 T cells. Without barcode sub-clustering, chimeric consensus sequences inflated TCR diversity; chimeras reached as high as 47%. In CMV-specific effector cells, clones with more than 20 RNA copies accounted for over 97% of molecules, whereas in naive cells such clones accounted for under 1%. Highly expanded clone sizes could be underestimated if identical TCR molecules share a barcode.

The germline V gene sets CDR1 to SNHLY and CDR2 to FYNNEI. CDR3 length: 15 amino acids, cysteine to phenylalanine. Only the CDR3 DNA is retained, 45 bases long and in frame from the first base. V and J are truncated by 0 bases and 5 bases respectively, leaving an intervening sequence of 12 bases. Libraries of naive CD8 T cells were built from anywhere between about 17,000 and 1,000,000 sorted cells, with 10%, 30% or 50% of the purified RNA used. Naive CD8 T cells, defined as CD8+CD4-CCR7+CD45RA+, were FACS-sorted into RLT Plus buffer on a BD FACSAria II. To test detection sensitivity, Jurkat RNA equivalent to approximately nine TCR copies was spiked into samples of roughly 17,000-1,000,000 naive CD8 T cells. CD8 T cells were enriched using RosetteSep CD8+ T Cell Enrichment Cocktail and Ficoll-Paque, and the enriched cells then underwent ACK red cell lysis. The receptor library was made with PCR. Sequencing was performed on a NextSeq 500. Preparation of bulk TCR libraries followed a previously described approach, with the TCR primers listed in Table S5. The Qiagen AllPrep DNA/RNA kit was used to purify total RNA. Before analysis, reads from multiple sequencing runs of one library were combined. From the authors' description of their analysis: Only reads with exact TCR constant sequence were kept, trimmed to 150 nt, and grouped by their 12-nt molecular barcodes. Reads in each barcode group were sub-clustered using a 15% Levenshtein threshold, and a quality-weighted consensus sequence was built for each RNA molecule. Non-functional sequences were discarded, and so were lower-count sequences lying one edit away from another sequence. Based on a fit of two negative binomial distributions, barcode sub-clusters having less than 20% of the maximum read count were discarded. TCRdb cleaned the public reads at Q25 with fastp, built clones with MiXCR and kept in-frame beta chains. Each CDR3 protein appears once, grouped with its most common genes and DNA. TCRdb's processing, not the authors' own work, is the source of the V and J calls. Within this sample are about half a million distinct CDR3 sequences, with about 25% of them counted one time only. In total, the top ten clones hold around 0.8% of the sample.

This clonotype has a count of ten or more. The specificity of this receptor is unknown. No much larger clonotype is one base removed from it; base qualities were not supplied. Material for sequencing was naive CD8+ T cells from blood, with Jurkat cell RNA spiked in. Per the publication, the cell subset or site label means: FACS-sorted CD8+CD4-CCR7+CD45RA+ naive T cells. The TCR comes from a human donor in good health. Some libraries in this study had Jurkat cell RNA spiked in. The chain is encoded by TRBV2 joined to TRBJ2-3; too little of a D gene remains to name it. The sequenced DNA is TGTGCCAGCAGTGAAGCAAAGCTGCCCAGAGATACGCAGTATTTT. Its product reads: CASSEAKLPRDTQYF.